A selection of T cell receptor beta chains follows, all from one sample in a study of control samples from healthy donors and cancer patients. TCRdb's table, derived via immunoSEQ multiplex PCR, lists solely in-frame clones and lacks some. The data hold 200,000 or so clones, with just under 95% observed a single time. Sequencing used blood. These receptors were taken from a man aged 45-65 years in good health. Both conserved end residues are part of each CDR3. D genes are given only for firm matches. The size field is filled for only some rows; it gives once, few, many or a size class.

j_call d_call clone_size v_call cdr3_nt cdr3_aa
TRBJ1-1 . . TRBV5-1 TGCGCCAGCAGCTTGGGGGAGGGGAACACTGAAGCTTTCTTT CASSLGEGNTEAFF
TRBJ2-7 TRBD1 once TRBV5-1 TGCGCCACCAACCTGGGGGGACAGGGGGCGAGGGAGCAGTACTTC CATNLGGQGAREQYF
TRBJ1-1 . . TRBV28 TGTGCCGGCAGTTTGGCTACATTCGGTGGCACTGAAGCTTTCTTT CAGSLATFGGTEAFF
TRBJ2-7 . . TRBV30 TGTGCCTGGAGTGTCTCCTACGAGCAGTACTTC CAWSVSYEQYF
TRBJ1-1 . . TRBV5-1 TGCGCCAGCAGCCCTATTTTGGGCGGGAACACTGAAGCTTTCTTT CASSPILGGNTEAFF
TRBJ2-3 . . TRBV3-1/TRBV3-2 TGTGCCAGCAGCCAAGGGTCACAACACAGCACAGATACGCAGTATTTT CASSQGSQHSTDTQYF
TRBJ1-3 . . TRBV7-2 TGTGCCAGCAGCCAAGTGGGGTCTGGAAACACCATATATTTT CASSQVGSGNTIYF
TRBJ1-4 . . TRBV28 TGTGCCAGCAGTTTATCTTCGCCTGAAAAACTGTTTTTT CASSLSSPEKLFF
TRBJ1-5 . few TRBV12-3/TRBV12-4 TGTGCCAGCAGTTTAGTTCCTTGGCAGCCCCAGCATTTT CASSLVPWQPQHF
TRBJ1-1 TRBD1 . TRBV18 TGTGCCAGCTCACGCGAAATGGGCCAGGGGGCGGGATTGAACACTGAAGCTTTCTTT CASSREMGQGAGLNTEAFF
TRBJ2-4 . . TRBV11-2 TGTGCCAGCAGTCAGGACACAAACATTCAGTACTTC CASSQDTNIQYF
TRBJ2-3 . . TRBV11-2 TGCGCCAGCAGCTTTACGAGGGACGGAGGGCAGTATTTT CASSFTRDGGQYF
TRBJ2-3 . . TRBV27 TGTGCCAGCAGTTTAACGGCGGGTGGCCTACATACGCAGTATTTT CASSLTAGGLHTQYF
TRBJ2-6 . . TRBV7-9 TGTGCCAGCAGCTTTCCAGGAACGGCTGGGGCCAACGTCCTGACTTTC CASSFPGTAGANVLTF
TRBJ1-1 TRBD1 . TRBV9 TGTGCCAGCAGCGCGGGACAGGGGCACCAGGGGTCATCTTTCTTT CASSAGQGHQGSSFF
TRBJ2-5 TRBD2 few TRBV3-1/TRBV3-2 TGTGCCAGCATGACATCTAAAGGCCTAGCGGGGAGACAAGAGACCCAGTACTTC CASMTSKGLAGRQETQYF
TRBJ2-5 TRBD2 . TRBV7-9 TGTGCCAGCAGCGAGCGGGGGGGCCCAGAGACCCAGTACTTC CASSERGGPETQYF
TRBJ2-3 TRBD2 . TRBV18 TGTGCCAGCTCACCAACTAGCGGGGCCACAGATACGCAGTATTTT CASSPTSGATDTQYF
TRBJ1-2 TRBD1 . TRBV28 TGTGCCATGCAAAGGACAGGGGGGAACTATGGCTACACCTTC CAMQRTGGNYGYTF
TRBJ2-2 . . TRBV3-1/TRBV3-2 TGTGCCAGCAGCCGGGGTATCGCCGGGGAGCTGTTTTTT CASSRGIAGELFF
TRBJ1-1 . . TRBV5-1 TGCGCCAGCAGCCTGGACAGCCAGGGCACTGAAGCTTTCTTT CASSLDSQGTEAFF
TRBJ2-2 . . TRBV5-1 TGCGCCAGCAGCTTGGTAGTGGCTCAAAACACCGGGGAGCTGTTTTTT CASSLVVAQNTGELFF
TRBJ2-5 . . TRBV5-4 TGTGCCAGCAGCGCGAGGGGTACGCAAGAGACCCAGTACTTC CASSARGTQETQYF
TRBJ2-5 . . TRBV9 TGTGCCAGCAGCGCGGGGTTAGGGGGCGGGAAAGAGACCCAGTACTTC CASSAGLGGGKETQYF
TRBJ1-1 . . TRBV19 TGTGCCAGTAGTATTAAGGGGACGGGTTTCTTTGAAGCTTTCTTT CASSIKGTGFFEAFF
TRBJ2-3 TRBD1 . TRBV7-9 TGTGCCAGCAGCCTCGGGGACAGGGGAATAGATACGCAGTATTTT CASSLGDRGIDTQYF
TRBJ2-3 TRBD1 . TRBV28 TGTGCCAGCAGACCTACAGGGGGCACAGATACGCAGTATTTT CASRPTGGTDTQYF
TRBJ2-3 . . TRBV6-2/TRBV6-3 TGTGCCAGCAGCCGGGACTTCAAGGATACGCAGTATTTT CASSRDFKDTQYF
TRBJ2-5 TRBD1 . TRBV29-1 TGCAGCGTTGCCTCCGGGACAGCCCTTTGGGAGACCCAGTACTTC CSVASGTALWETQYF